Below are 10 T cell receptor beta chains sequenced from a single sample in a study of T-cell memory formation after mild COVID-19. TCRdb reprocessed the 5' RACE reads via MiXCR and lists one record per CDR3 protein. The profile shows 170,000 or so distinct CDR3 sequences, roughly 31% of them singletons. Sequenced material: PBMCs or a T cell subset sorted from them (not recorded which). Every receptor here comes from an adult woman who had mild COVID-19 (a few samples of this study predate the infection). Cell type and time point are not known.

There are a few counts of this clonotype. The chain combines TRBV6-2 or TRBV6-3 with TRBJ2-5; tentatively, D is TRBD1 (5 bases). Germline CDR1 is MNHEY and CDR2 is SVGEGT. The CDR3 sequence is 17 residues long. V was cut by 6 bases and J by 0 bases, with 20 bases left in between. The CDR3 loop is CASSPGLDNLYQETQYF. As DNA, the CDR3 is TGTGCCAGCAGCCCCGGGCTGGACAACCTGTACCAAGAGACCCAGTACTTC.

This chain connects TRBV20-1 to TRBJ2-5; 15 nucleotides match TRBD2. The CDR3 consists of 16 residues. Losses at the gene ends were 3 bases for V and 1 base for J; bases not matched to a gene: 3. CDR1 is DFQATT, CDR2 SNEGSKA, per germline (reference sequence). This CDR3 is CSARGTSGRFQETQYF. The DNA for the CDR3 is TGCAGTGCTAGGGGGACTAGCGGGAGGTTCCAAGAGACCCAGTACTTC.

A word on this clonotype: Just one base apart from a much larger clone, this may be a read error. This chain connects TRBV5-6 to TRBJ2-2; D assignment may be TRBD1 or TRBD2 (7 bases each). CDR3 length equals 15 residues. V was pared by 2 bases and J by 3 bases, with 11 bases between. CDR1 and CDR2 from the germline V gene are SGHDT and YYEEEE. The CDR3 loop is CASSFAGGDTGELFF. In DNA form, the CDR3 reads TGTGCCAGCAGCTTCGCAGGGGGGGACACCGGGGAGCTGTTTTTT.

This clonotype was seen only a few times. The chain is built from TRBV11-3 and TRBJ2-1; D may match TRBD1 or TRBD2 (5 bases each). Deletions cut 3 bases from V and 7 bases from J, with 13 bases between. The CDR3 has 14 residues. Germline V gene sequence: CDR1 SGHNT, CDR2 YENEEA. In DNA form, the CDR3 reads TGTGCCAGCAGCTTGGAAGGGACGAGAAATGAGCAGTTCTTC. Translated, it gives CASSLEGTRNEQFF. The variable domain in full, completed from reference TRBV11-3 and TRBJ2-1, reads EAGVVQSPRYKIIEKKQPVAFWCNPISGHNTLYWYLQNLGQGPELLIRYENEEAVDDSQLPKDRFSAERLKGVDSTLKIQPAELGDSAVYLCASSLEGTRNEQFFGPGTRLTVL.

V gene TRBV20-1 combines with J gene TRBJ2-3; TRBD1 matches 9 bases. The V gene end was trimmed by 4 bases and the J gene end by 0 bases; junction bases not matched to a gene: 2. The CDR3 loop spans 14 amino acids. Germline CDR1 and CDR2: DFQATT and SNEGSKA (reference sequence). DNA of the CDR3: TGCAGTGCTATTGGGACAGGGAGCACAGATACGCAGTATTTT. Translating it yields CSAIGTGSTDTQYF.

The rearrangement links TRBV7-3 to TRBJ2-3, with 7 bases matching TRBD2. J lost 4 bases, V lost 0 bases, and 10 bases had no gene match. CDR3 length: 17 amino acids. Per germline, CDR1 SGHTA and CDR2 FQGTGA. In DNA form, the CDR3 reads TGTGCCAGCAGCTTAACAGGGGAGGGAAAGTGGGCAGATACGCAGTATTTT. It translates to CASSLTGEGKWADTQYF.

This rearrangement joins TRBV29-1 to TRBJ2-7; D might be TRBD2 (5 bases). Trimming pared 0 bases from V and 4 bases from J, leaving 13 bases between. Germline CDR1 SQVTM, CDR2 ANQGSEA. CDR3 size: 14 residues. This CDR3 reads CSVEDSRALYEQYF. DNA for the CDR3: TGCAGCGTTGAAGATTCGAGGGCCCTTTACGAGCAGTACTTC.

The rearrangement uses TRBV4-2 and TRBJ2-3, with 12 positions matching TRBD2. The length of the CDR3 is 16 residues. Germline V lookup: CDR1 LGHNA, CDR2 YNFKEQ. V shed 2 bases, J shed 5 bases, and the junction held 5 bases outside the gene matches. CDR3 nucleotide sequence: TGTGCCAGCAGCCAACCCCTAGCGGGAGGGCAAGATACGCAGTATTTT. As protein: CASSQPLAGGQDTQYF.

The chain is built from TRBV9 and TRBJ1-2; 9 positions match TRBD1. V lost 4 bases to trimming and J lost 3 bases; unmatched junction nucleotides: 10. CDR1 is SGDLS and CDR2 is YYNGEE in the germline V gene. The CDR3 runs to 16 residues. CDR3 amino acids: CASSQSRDRVDYGYTF. CDR3 DNA sequence: TGTGCCAGCAGCCAATCCCGGGACAGGGTTGACTATGGCTACACCTTC.

CDR3 sequence reads: CASSLSLGLTMGTDTQYF. DNA of the CDR3: TGTGCCAGCAGTTTAAGTTTGGGGCTAACTATGGGGACAGATACGCAGTATTTT. V and J are TRBV12-3 or TRBV12-4 and TRBJ2-3; possibly TRBD1 for D (5 bases). The CDR3 runs 18 residues. V lost 2 bases to trimming and J lost 3 bases, with 21 bases between them.